The 13 T cell receptor beta chains given below trace back to one sample, sequenced in a study of blood T cell repertoires in COVID-19. The protocol was immunoSEQ multiplex PCR, while the TCRdb copy is restricted to in-frame clones and leaves out a portion. The sample gives 50,000 to 60,000 clones, about 90% of which show up once; about 8.5% is in the top ten. Sequences were obtained from peripheral blood. The receptors derive from a man in his 60s with active COVID-19.

The chain carries TRBV18 and TRBJ1-2; weak D call: TRBD1 (5 bases). The germline V gene has CDR1 KGHSH and CDR2 LQKENI. The CDR3 length is 14 residues. V gave up 2 bases and J gave up 4 bases, with 11 bases separating them. Written as DNA, the CDR3 is TGTGCCAGCTCACCAGGGGCAGCTCTCTATGGCTACACCTTC. This codes for CASSPGAALYGYTF.

The chain carries TRBV27 and TRBJ2-5; TRBD2 matches 11 bases. Germline lookup yields CDR1 MNHEY and CDR2 SMNVEV (reference sequence). The CDR3 length is 19 residues. J was trimmed by 1 base and V by 0 bases; bases with no gene match: 10. The CDR3 loop reads CASSLSPGLAVKPQETQYF. CDR3 DNA: TGTGCCAGCAGTTTATCTCCGGGACTAGCGGTTAAACCCCAAGAGACCCAGTACTTC.

The chain joins TRBV7-7 to TRBJ1-2; 8 bases line up with TRBD1. Germline V gives CDR1 SSHAT, CDR2 FNYEAQ (reference sequence). This CDR3 has 16 amino acids. The V and J ends lost 4 bases and 5 bases, in that order; junction bases with no gene match: 12. CDR3 in amino acids: CASSWPLDRVKYGYTF. The CDR3 bases are TGTGCCAGCAGCTGGCCTCTGGACAGGGTGAAGTATGGCTACACCTTC.

V gene TRBV5-6 combines with J gene TRBJ1-3; possibly TRBD1 for D (6 bases). Germline V gives CDR1 SGHDT, CDR2 YYEEEE. Trimming took 5 bases from V and 4 from J, leaving 7 bases between them. The CDR3 totals 12 residues. Written as DNA, the CDR3 is TGTGCCAGCAGGGGGACAGGAAACACCATATATTTT. The encoded protein is CASRGTGNTIYF.

The chain links TRBV7-9 to TRBJ2-7, with D tentatively TRBD2 (6 bases). The CDR3 has 14 residues. Looked up from germline, CDR1 is SEHNR and CDR2 is FQNEAQ (reference sequence). Trimming left V 5 bases short and J 2 bases short, with 13 bases between. The CDR3 loop reads CASSPGLRAYEQYF. DNA for the CDR3: TGTGCCAGCAGCCCCGGACTAAGGGCCTACGAGCAGTACTTC.

V and J are TRBV19 and TRBJ2-7, with 9 bases identical to TRBD1. Germline-derived CDR1 and CDR2 are LNHDA and SQIVND (reference sequence). J gave up 4 bases and V 5 bases, and 6 bases lay outside the gene matches. The length of the CDR3 is 14 residues. DNA for the CDR3: TGTGCCAGTAGTCGGACAGGGGTTGGATACGAGCAGTACTTC. Its protein is CASSRTGVGYEQYF.

This rearrangement joins TRBV7-2 to TRBJ1-3, with a weak D call TRBD1 (6 bases). Between the trimmed V and J ends, which lost 3 bases and 5 bases, there was a span of 17 bases. The CDR3 length is 16 residues. Germline-derived CDR1 and CDR2 are SGHTA and FQGNSA. This CDR3 reads CASSFSLGGGRNTIYF. As DNA, the CDR3 is TGTGCCAGCAGCTTTAGCTTGGGCGGGGGCAGAAACACCATATATTTT.

The chain combines TRBV2 with TRBJ1-2; 7 nucleotides align to TRBD1. Germline values: CDR1 SNHLY, CDR2 FYNNEI. V trimming: 7 bases; J trimming: 4 bases; junction bases outside the gene matches: 6. The CDR3 contains 13 residues. CDR3 in DNA: TGTGCCAGCAAACCGGGACAGCCCTATGGCTACACCTTC. It codes for CASKPGQPYGYTF.

The J gene is TRBJ2-1, the V gene TRBV29-1; perhaps TRBD2 as D (6 bases). V was cut by 2 bases and J by 5 bases, with 10 bases left in between. Germline assignment: CDR1 SQVTM and CDR2 ANQGSEA. The CDR3 contains 13 residues. CDR3 sequence: CSVEKRANNEQFF. The DNA of the CDR3 is TGCAGCGTTGAAAAGCGGGCTAACAATGAGCAGTTCTTC.

This clone turned up a few times. The chain employs TRBV7-9 and TRBJ1-5, with 8 bases fitting TRBD1. There are 14 residues in the CDR3. Germline assignment: CDR1 SEHNR and CDR2 FQNEAQ (reference sequence). Germline trimming cut 5 bases from V and 2 bases from J; bases unmatched to any gene: 2. The CDR3 sequence is CASSQTGGNQPQHF. The CDR3 DNA reads as TGTGCCAGCAGCCAGACAGGGGGCAATCAGCCCCAGCATTTT.

The chain couples TRBV2 to TRBJ1-4; D might be TRBD1 (5 bases). The germline gives CDR1 SNHLY, CDR2 FYNNEI. The CDR3 has 15 residues. Trimming shortened V by 3 bases and J by 10 bases, and 18 bases separated the two germline ends. The CDR3 coding sequence is TGTGCCAGCAGTGAGGGGCAGGACATGGCTGGAAAACTGTTTTTT. The encoded protein is CASSEGQDMAGKLFF.

The chain has TRBV5-6 and TRBJ1-5, with 9 bases lining up with TRBD1. This CDR3 region has 14 residues. The germline CDR1 and CDR2 sequences are SGHDT and YYEEEE. V was pared by 4 bases and J by 8 bases, with 7 bases of the junction left unmatched. In nucleotides, the CDR3 is TGTGCCAGCAGCCCCGGGACAGGGATGGAGCCCCAGCATTTT. Translating gives CASSPGTGMEPQHF.

This clone came up once. This sequence joins TRBV2 and TRBJ2-3, with TRBD2 identical over 8 bases. Germline trimming cut 7 bases from V and 0 bases from J; bases unmatched to any gene: 3. The CDR3 has 14 amino acids. Germline CDR1 SNHLY, CDR2 FYNNEI. The CDR3 sequence is CASKLAGSTDTQYF. The CDR3 DNA follows: TGTGCCAGCAAGTTAGCGGGGAGCACAGATACGCAGTATTTT.